This T cell receptor beta chain was recorded in a study of shared clonotypes between healthy human individuals. Generated by immunoSEQ multiplex PCR, the TCRdb table keeps only in-frame clones and is missing some. The sample lists nearly 750,000 clones, just under 75% seen once, with approximately 1.7% in the top ten. CDR1 is GTSNPN and CDR2 is SVGIG in the germline V gene (reference sequence). The CDR3 has 14 amino acids. Unmatched junction bases numbered 4, after V lost 3 bases and J lost 0 bases. This clone came up a few times. The J gene is TRBJ1-2, the V gene TRBV30; TRBD1 matches at 7 bases. Specimen: memory CD4+ T cells sorted from blood. Subset specified: CD45RA-negative fraction. The sequence derives from a woman under 40 in good health. This chain's CDR3 is CAWRGQTSNYGYTF. CDR3 nucleotide sequence: TGTGCCTGGAGGGGACAGACCTCTAACTATGGCTACACCTTC. The full variable domain, its missing parts supplied by reference TRBV30 and TRBJ1-2, is SQTIHQWPATLVQPVGSPLSLECTVEGTSNPNLYWYRQAAGRGLQLLFYSVGIGQISSEVPQNLSASRPQDRQFILSSKKLLLSDSGFYLCAWRGQTSNYGYTFGSGTRLTVV.